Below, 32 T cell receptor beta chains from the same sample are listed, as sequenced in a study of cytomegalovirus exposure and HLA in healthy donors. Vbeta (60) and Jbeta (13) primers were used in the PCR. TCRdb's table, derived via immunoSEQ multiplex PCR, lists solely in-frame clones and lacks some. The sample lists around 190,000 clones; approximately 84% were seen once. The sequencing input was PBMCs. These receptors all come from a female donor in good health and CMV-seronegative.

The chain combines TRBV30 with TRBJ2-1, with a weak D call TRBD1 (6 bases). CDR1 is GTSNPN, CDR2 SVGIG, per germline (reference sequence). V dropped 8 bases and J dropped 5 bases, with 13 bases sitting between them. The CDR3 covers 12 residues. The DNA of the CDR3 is TGTGCCATGGACAGAAAAAACAATGAGCAGTTCTTC. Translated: CAMDRKNNEQFF.

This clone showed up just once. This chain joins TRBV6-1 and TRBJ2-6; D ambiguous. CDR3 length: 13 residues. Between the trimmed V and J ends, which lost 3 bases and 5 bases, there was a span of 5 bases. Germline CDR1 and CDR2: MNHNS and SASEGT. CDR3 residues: CASSDRWANVLTF. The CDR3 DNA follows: TGTGCCAGCAGTGATCGGTGGGCCAACGTCCTGACTTTC.

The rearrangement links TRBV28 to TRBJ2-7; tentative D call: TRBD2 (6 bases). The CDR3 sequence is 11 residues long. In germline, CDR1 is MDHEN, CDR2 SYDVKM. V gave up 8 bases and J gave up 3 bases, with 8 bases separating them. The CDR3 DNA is TGTGCCAGCGGAGGGTTCTACGAGCAGTACTTC. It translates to CASGGFYEQYF.

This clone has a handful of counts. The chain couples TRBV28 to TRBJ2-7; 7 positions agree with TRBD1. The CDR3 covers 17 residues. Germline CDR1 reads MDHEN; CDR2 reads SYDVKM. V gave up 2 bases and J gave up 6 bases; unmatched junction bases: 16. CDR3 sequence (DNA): TGTGCCAGCAGTTTAGGGCCTCAGAACAGGGGAGCTCTCGAGCAGTACTTC. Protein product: CASSLGPQNRGALEQYF.

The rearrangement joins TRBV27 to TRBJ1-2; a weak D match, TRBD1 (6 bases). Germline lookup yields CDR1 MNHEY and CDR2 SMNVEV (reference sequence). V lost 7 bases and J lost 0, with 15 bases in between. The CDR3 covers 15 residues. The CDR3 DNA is TGTGCCAGCAAAGGGGCGAGGGGGTCTAACTATGGCTACACCTTC. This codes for CASKGARGSNYGYTF.

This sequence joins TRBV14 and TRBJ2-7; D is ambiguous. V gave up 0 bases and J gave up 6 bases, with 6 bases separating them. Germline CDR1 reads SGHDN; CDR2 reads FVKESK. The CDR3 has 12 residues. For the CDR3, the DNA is TGTGCCAGCAGCCAAGATACGCGCGAGCAGTACTTC. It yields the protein CASSQDTREQYF.

The CDR3 region is CASSLKANTEAFF. The CDR3 coding sequence is TGTGCCAGCAGCTTAAAAGCGAACACTGAAGCTTTCTTT. This chain connects TRBV11-2 to TRBJ1-1; D is unresolved. Per germline, CDR1 SGHAT and CDR2 FQNNGV. The CDR3 length is 13 residues. V lost 2 bases and J lost 1, with 5 bases in between.

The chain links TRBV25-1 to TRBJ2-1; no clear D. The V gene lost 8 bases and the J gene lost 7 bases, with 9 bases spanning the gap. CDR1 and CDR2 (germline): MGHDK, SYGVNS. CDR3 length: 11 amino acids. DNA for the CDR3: TGTGCCAGCTCAGTCCTTAATGAGCAGTTCTTC. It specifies CASSVLNEQFF.

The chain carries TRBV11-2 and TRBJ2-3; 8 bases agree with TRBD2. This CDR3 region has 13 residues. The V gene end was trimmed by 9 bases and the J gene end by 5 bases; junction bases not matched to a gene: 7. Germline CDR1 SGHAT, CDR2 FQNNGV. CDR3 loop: CASRAGVEDTQYF. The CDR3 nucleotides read TGTGCCAGTAGAGCGGGAGTAGAAGATACGCAGTATTTT.

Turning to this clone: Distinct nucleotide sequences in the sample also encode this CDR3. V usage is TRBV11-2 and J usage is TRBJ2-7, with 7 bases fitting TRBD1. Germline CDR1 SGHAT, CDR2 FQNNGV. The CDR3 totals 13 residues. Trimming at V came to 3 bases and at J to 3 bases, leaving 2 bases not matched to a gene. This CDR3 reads CASSLGQSYEQYF. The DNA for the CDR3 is TGTGCCAGCAGCTTGGGACAGAGCTACGAGCAGTACTTC.

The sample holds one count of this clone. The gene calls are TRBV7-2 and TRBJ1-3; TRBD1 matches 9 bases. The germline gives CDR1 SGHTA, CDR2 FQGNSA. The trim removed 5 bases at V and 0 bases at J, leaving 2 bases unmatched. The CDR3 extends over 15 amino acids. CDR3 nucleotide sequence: TGTGCCAGCAGCGAGGACAGGGGCTCTGGAAACACCATATATTTT. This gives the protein CASSEDRGSGNTIYF.

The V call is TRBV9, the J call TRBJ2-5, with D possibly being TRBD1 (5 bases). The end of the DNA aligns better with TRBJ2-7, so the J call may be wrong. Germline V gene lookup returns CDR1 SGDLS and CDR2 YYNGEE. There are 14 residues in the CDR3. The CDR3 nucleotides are TGTGCCAGCAGCTTAGGGGCCAGGGCCTACGAGCAGTACTTC. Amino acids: CASSLGARAYEQYF.

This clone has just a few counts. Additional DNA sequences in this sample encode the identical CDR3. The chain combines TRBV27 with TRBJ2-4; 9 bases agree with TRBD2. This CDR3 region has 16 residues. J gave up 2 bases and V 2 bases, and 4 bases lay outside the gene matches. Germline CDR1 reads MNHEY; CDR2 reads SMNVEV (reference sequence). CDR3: CASSLLAGTTKNIQYF. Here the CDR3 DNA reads TGTGCCAGCAGTTTACTAGCGGGAACAACCAAAAACATTCAGTACTTC.

Written as DNA, the CDR3 is TGTGCCAGCAGCCCAGAGACAGGGACCGGAAACACCATATATTTT. This gives the protein CASSPETGTGNTIYF. This chain links TRBV11-3 with TRBJ1-3; 7 nucleotides line up with TRBD1. The V segment lost 5 bases and the J segment 4 bases; nucleotides outside the gene matches: 8. The CDR3 is 15 amino acids. From germline, CDR1 is SGHNT and CDR2 YENEEA. The entire variable domain, with the rest obtained from reference TRBV11-3 and TRBJ1-3, is as follows: EAGVVQSPRYKIIEKKQPVAFWCNPISGHNTLYWYLQNLGQGPELLIRYENEEAVDDSQLPKDRFSAERLKGVDSTLKIQPAELGDSAVYLCASSPETGTGNTIYFGEGSWLTVV.

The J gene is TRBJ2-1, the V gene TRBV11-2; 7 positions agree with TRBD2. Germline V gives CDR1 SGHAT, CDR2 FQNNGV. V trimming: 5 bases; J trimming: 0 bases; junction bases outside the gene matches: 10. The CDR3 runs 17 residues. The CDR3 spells CASSLISGLNSYNEQFF. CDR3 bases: TGTGCCAGCAGCCTAATTAGCGGGCTAAACTCCTACAATGAGCAGTTCTTC.

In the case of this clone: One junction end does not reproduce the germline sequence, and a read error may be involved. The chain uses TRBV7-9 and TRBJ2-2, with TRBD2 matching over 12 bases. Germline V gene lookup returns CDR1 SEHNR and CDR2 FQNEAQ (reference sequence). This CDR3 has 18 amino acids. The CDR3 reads CSSSVGLAGIANTGELFF. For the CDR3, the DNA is TGTTCCAGCAGCGTGGGACTAGCGGGTATCGCGAACACCGGGGAGCTGTTTTTT.

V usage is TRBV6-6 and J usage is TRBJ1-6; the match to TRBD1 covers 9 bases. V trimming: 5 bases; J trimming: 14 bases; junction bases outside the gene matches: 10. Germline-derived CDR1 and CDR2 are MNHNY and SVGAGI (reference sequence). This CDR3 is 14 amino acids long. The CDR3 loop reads CASSLGGQGNSLHF. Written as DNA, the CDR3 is TGTGCCAGCAGTCTAGGGGGACAGGGTAACTCCCTCCACTTT.

CDR3 DNA: TGTGCCAGCAGCCCCCGGCTGAGCGGGGACACAGATACGCAGTATTTT. It specifies CASSPRLSGDTDTQYF. J is TRBJ2-3 and V is TRBV9; 7 nucleotides agree with TRBD2. J lost 2 bases, V lost 4 bases, and 10 bases had no gene match. The CDR3 spans 16 residues. In germline, CDR1 is SGDLS, CDR2 YYNGEE.

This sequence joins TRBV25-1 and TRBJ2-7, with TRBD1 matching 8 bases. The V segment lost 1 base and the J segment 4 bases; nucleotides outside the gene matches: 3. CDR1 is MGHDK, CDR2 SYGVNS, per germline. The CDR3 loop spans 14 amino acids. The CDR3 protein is CASSESGGLYEQYF. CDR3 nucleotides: TGTGCCAGCAGTGAATCAGGGGGCTTATACGAGCAGTACTTC.

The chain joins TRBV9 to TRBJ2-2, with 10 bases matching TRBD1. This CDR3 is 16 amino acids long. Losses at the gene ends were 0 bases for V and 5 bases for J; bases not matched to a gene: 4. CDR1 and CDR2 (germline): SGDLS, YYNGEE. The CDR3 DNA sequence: TGTGCCAGCAGCGTAGGGGACAGGGGTATTACCGGGGAGCTGTTTTTT. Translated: CASSVGDRGITGELFF.

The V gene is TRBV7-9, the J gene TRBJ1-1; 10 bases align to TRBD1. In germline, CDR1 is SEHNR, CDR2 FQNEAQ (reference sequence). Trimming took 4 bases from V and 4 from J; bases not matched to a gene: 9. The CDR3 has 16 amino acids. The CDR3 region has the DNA TGTGCCAGCAGCTCCGACAGGGGGCAGTGGAGCACTGAAGCTTTCTTT. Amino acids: CASSSDRGQWSTEAFF. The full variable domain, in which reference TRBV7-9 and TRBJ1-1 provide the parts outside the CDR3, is DTGVSQNPRHKITKRGQNVTFRCDPISEHNRLYWYRQTLGQGPEFLTYFQNEAQLEKSRLLSDRFSAERPKGSFSTLEIQRTEQGDSAMYLCASSSDRGQWSTEAFFGQGTRLTVV.

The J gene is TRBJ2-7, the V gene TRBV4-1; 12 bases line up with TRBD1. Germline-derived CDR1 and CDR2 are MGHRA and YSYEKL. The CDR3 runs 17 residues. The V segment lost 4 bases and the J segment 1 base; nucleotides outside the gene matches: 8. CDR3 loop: CASSPKWGQGASYEQYF. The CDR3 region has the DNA TGCGCCAGCAGCCCGAAGTGGGGACAGGGGGCGTCCTACGAGCAGTACTTC.

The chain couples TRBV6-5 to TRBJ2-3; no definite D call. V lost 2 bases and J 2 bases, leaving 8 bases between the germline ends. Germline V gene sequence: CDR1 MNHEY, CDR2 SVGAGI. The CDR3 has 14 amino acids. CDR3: CASSYVRNTDTQYF. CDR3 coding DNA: TGTGCCAGCAGTTACGTGCGGAACACAGATACGCAGTATTTT.

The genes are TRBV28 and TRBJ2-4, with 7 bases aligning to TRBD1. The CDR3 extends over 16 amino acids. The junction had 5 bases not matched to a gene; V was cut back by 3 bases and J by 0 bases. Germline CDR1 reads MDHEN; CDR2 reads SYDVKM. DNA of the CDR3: TGTGCCAGCAGTTTGATAACAGGGGAAGCCAAAAACATTCAGTACTTC. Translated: CASSLITGEAKNIQYF. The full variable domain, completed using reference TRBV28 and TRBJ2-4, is DVKVTQSSRYLVKRTGEKVFLECVQDMDHENMFWYRQDPGLGLRLIYFSYDVKMKEKGDIPEGYSVSREKKERFSLILESASTNQTSMYLCASSLITGEAKNIQYFGAGTRLSVL.

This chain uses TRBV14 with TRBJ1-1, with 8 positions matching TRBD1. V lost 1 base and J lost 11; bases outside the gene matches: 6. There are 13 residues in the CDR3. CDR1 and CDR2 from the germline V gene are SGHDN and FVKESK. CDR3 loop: CASSQVAGGSAFF. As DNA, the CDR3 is TGTGCCAGCAGCCAAGTGGCAGGGGGCTCGGCTTTCTTT.

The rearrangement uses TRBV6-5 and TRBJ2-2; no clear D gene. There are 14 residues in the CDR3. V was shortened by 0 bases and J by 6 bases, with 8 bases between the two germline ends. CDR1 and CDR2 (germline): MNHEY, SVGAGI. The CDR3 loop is CASSYSRAAGELFF. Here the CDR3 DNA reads TGTGCCAGCAGTTACTCCCGCGCGGCCGGGGAGCTGTTTTTT.

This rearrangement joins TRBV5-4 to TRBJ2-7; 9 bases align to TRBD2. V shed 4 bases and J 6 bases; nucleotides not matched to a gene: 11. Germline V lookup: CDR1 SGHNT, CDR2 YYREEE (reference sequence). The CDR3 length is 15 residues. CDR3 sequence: CASSQVGGREGEQYF. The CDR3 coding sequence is TGTGCCAGCAGCCAAGTGGGCGGGAGGGAGGGCGAGCAGTACTTC.

DNA for the CDR3: TGTGCCAGCAGTTACACGGGACAGGGGGGTGGCGGCTACACCTTC. It codes for CASSYTGQGGGGYTF. The chain employs TRBV6-5 and TRBJ1-2, with 11 bases that match TRBD1. CDR1 and CDR2 from the germline V gene are MNHEY and SVGAGI. The ends lost 2 bases at V and 8 bases at J; junction bases unmatched: 7. CDR3 length equals 15 residues.

The CDR3 DNA sequence: TGTGCCAGCAGTGGACAGGGGAATGAGCAGTTCTTC. As protein: CASSGQGNEQFF. This chain links TRBV6-4 with TRBJ2-1, with 8 bases matching TRBD1. After removal of 4 bases from V and 7 bases from J, the junction contained 0 bases not matched to a gene. The CDR3 covers 12 residues. Germline V lookup: CDR1 MRHNA, CDR2 SNTAGT.

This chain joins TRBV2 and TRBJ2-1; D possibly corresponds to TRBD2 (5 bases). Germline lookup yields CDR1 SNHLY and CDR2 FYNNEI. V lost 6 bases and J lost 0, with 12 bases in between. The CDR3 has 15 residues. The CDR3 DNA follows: TGTGCCAGCAGCCCCGGGATCAGCTCCTACAATGAGCAGTTCTTC. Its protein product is CASSPGISSYNEQFF.

CDR3 nucleotide sequence: TGCACCAGCAGCCGCCTCCCGGGACTAGCGGGGTTATACGAGCAGTACTTC. This sequence encodes CTSSRLPGLAGLYEQYF. The genes are TRBV1 and TRBJ2-5; the table names TRBD2, a call not compared with the DNA. The better agreement between TRBJ2-7 and the DNA end casts doubt on the J call. TRBV1 is a pseudogene. There are 17 residues in the CDR3.

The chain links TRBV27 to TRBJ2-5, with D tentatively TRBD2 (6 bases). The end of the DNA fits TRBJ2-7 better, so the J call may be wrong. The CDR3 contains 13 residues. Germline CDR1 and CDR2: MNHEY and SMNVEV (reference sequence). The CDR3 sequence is CASSWGDGYEQYF. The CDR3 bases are TGTGCCAGCAGTTGGGGGGATGGCTACGAGCAGTACTTC.